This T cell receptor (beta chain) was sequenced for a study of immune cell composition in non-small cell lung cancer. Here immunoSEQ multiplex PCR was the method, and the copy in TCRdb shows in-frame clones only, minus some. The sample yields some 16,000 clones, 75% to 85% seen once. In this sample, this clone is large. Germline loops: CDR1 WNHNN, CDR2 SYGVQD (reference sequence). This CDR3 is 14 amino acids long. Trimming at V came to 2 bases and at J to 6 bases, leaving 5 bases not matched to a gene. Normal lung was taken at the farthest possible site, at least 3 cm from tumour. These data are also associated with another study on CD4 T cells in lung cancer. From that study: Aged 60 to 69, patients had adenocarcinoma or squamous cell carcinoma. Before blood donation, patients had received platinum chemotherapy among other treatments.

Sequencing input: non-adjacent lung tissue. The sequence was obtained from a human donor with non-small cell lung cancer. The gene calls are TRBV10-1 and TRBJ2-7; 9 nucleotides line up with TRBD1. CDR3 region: CASSEGDRDPEQYF. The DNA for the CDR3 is TGCGCCAGCAGTGAGGGGGACAGGGACCCCGAGCAGTACTTC.